This TCR beta chain derives from a study of blood T cell repertoires in COVID-19. About the study: PBMCs, B-cell-depleted T cells, or T cells provided the cDNA or gDNA that made up the material.

Original methodology: Amplified reference gene primers provided the basis for estimating nucleated cell counts. The repertoire was sequenced with immunoSEQ multiplex PCR; TCRdb's copy has only in-frame clones and lacks some. The V and J calls and clone size come from that table; D and trimming were worked out from the DNA. The data hold about 110,000 clones, with 70% to 90% observed a single time. Germline CDR1 and CDR2: SGHRS and YFSETQ. V lost 1 base to trimming and J lost 3 bases; unmatched junction nucleotides: 5. CDR3 length equals 16 residues. This receptor was obtained from a woman aged 50 to 65 with acute or convalescent COVID-19. The V gene is TRBV5-1, the J gene TRBJ2-5; 11 bases agree with TRBD2. Sequencing was performed on peripheral blood. This CDR3 is CASSLSTSGSKETQYF. CDR3 bases: TGCGCCAGCAGCTTGTCTACTAGCGGGAGTAAAGAGACCCAGTACTTC.